The 17 T cell receptor beta chains in this list originate from one sample, sequenced in a study of Ad26.COV2.S vaccination and SARS-CoV-2 variants. Treatment given: about 20 received Ad26.COV2.S at low or high dose, single or two shots; roughly 5 received placebo; per-sample allocation not given. Sampling was done on day 63 after the first vaccine or placebo injection. TCRdb keeps only in-frame clones here, not all; method: immunoSEQ multiplex PCR. The data show some 350,000 clones, around 90% seen once. The sequencing here drew on peripheral blood, taken in a trial of Ad26.COV2.S vaccine versus placebo. These receptors originate from a person between 18 and 60 years old who received the Ad26.COV2.S COVID-19 vaccine or a placebo.

This clone was recorded a few times. The chain has TRBV9 and TRBJ1-5; D not resolved. In germline, CDR1 is SGDLS, CDR2 YYNGEE. V was shortened by 2 bases and J by 0 bases, with 12 bases between the two germline ends. The CDR3 sequence is 16 residues long. CDR3 region: CASSVDPGNSNQPQHF. For the CDR3, the DNA is TGTGCCAGCAGCGTTGACCCGGGGAATAGCAATCAGCCCCAGCATTTT.

The V and J genes are TRBV28 and TRBJ2-5; TRBD1 is a possible D gene (6 bases). Deletions cut 5 bases from V and 1 base from J, with 14 bases between. Looked up from germline, CDR1 is MDHEN and CDR2 is SYDVKM. The CDR3 is 15 residues long. As DNA, the CDR3 is TGTGCCAGCAGTGACTCAGAGGGGGTCCAAGAGACCCAGTACTTC. Amino acid sequence: CASSDSEGVQETQYF.

This clone has just a few counts. The genes are TRBV12-2 and TRBJ1-5; the listed D gene, TRBD1, was not tested against the DNA. TRBV12-2 is a pseudogene locus. The CDR3 is 13 amino acids. The DNA of the CDR3 is TGTGCAAGTCGCAGGACAGGGGAACAGCCCCAGCATTTT. It encodes CASRRTGEQPQHF.

The genes are TRBV14 and TRBJ1-1; D remains ambiguous. The V end was cut by 2 bases, the J end by 1 base, with 5 bases between. Per germline, CDR1 SGHDN and CDR2 FVKESK. The CDR3 extends over 13 amino acids. The CDR3: CASSQYGNTEAFF. The DNA of the CDR3 is TGTGCCAGCAGCCAATATGGGAACACTGAAGCTTTCTTT.

J is TRBJ1-2 and V is TRBV18; D possibly corresponds to TRBD1 (6 bases). CDR1 KGHSH and CDR2 LQKENI come from the germline V gene. V dropped 6 bases and J dropped 3 bases, with 20 bases sitting between them. There are 16 residues in the CDR3. The CDR3 reads CASSPPEGRGHYGYTF. DNA of the CDR3: TGTGCCAGCTCGCCCCCTGAGGGCAGGGGACACTATGGCTACACCTTC.

The rearrangement uses TRBV11-3 and TRBJ2-7; TRBD1 aligns across 9 bases. V shed 5 bases, J shed 3 bases, and the junction held 17 bases outside the gene matches. The CDR3 loop spans 18 amino acids. Germline V CDR1 and CDR2: SGHNT, YENEEA. DNA of the CDR3: TGTGCCAGCAGCCCCCCCCGGGACAGGGATCAGGATGACTACGAGCAGTACTTC. Its protein is CASSPPRDRDQDDYEQYF.

The chain recombines TRBV7-2 with TRBJ1-4; D unclear. The germline V and J ends were trimmed by 1 base and 3 bases, with 3 bases remaining between them. Germline assignment: CDR1 SGHTA and CDR2 FQGNSA. The CDR3 contains 13 residues. In DNA form, the CDR3 reads TGTGCCAGCAGCTTAGTGTCTAATGAAAAACTGTTTTTT. Protein: CASSLVSNEKLFF.

V is TRBV10-3 and J is TRBJ2-7; D may be TRBD1 (7 bases). Trimming removed 6 bases at V and 6 bases at J, with 12 bases between. The CDR3 loop spans 12 amino acids. The germline gives CDR1 ENHRY, CDR2 SYGVKD. CDR3 sequence (DNA): TGTGCCATCAGGTCAGGGGGGAGCGAGCAGTACGTC. This gives the protein CAIRSGGSEQYV.

The CDR3 DNA sequence: TGTGCCACCAGCAGAGATACAGGGGTAGGAGCTTTCTTT. It yields the protein CATSRDTGVGAFF. The V and J genes are TRBV15 and TRBJ1-1; 7 positions match TRBD1. Losses at the gene ends were 0 bases for V and 10 bases for J; bases not matched to a gene: 5. Germline CDR1 is LNHNV and CDR2 is YYDKDF (reference sequence). The CDR3 is 13 amino acids.

This clone was found once. The V gene is TRBV28, the J gene TRBJ1-1; D is unclear. This CDR3 spans 12 amino acids. With 1 base removed from V and 6 bases from J, the gap between germline ends came to 6 bases. Germline CDR1 is MDHEN and CDR2 is SYDVKM. As DNA, the CDR3 is TGTGCCAGCAGTTTATTAGACGCTGAAGCTTTCTTT. Amino acids: CASSLLDAEAFF.

The chain employs TRBV19 and TRBJ1-1; D unclear. Germline CDR1 LNHDA, CDR2 SQIVND (reference sequence). The V and J ends lost 5 bases and 0 bases respectively, with 13 bases between them. This CDR3 contains 15 residues. CDR3 sequence reads: CASSPRPEVNTEAFF. DNA of the CDR3: TGTGCCAGTAGTCCGAGACCCGAAGTGAACACTGAAGCTTTCTTT.

This sequence joins TRBV23-1 and TRBJ1-3, with D hard to call. TRBV23-1 has ORF status, its function being uncertain. V was trimmed by 6 bases and J by 3 bases, leaving 12 bases between them. The CDR3 runs to 14 residues. The CDR3 protein is CASRDTLGGNTIYF. The CDR3, as DNA: TGCGCCAGCAGAGACACTTTGGGTGGAAACACCATATATTTT.

This chain joins TRBV5-4 and TRBJ2-7; weak D call: TRBD1 (5 bases). This CDR3 is 16 amino acids long. Germline V gives CDR1 SGHNT, CDR2 YYREEE (reference sequence). Deletions cut 4 bases from V and 2 bases from J, with 19 bases between. The DNA of the CDR3 is TGTGCCAGCAGCCCCTCCTTGACAGATAGGACCTACGAGCAGTACTTC. Translating gives CASSPSLTDRTYEQYF.

This clone was recorded once. The genes are TRBV9 and TRBJ2-1; D is perhaps TRBD2 (6 bases). The CDR3 length is 17 residues. Trimming took 0 bases from V and 1 from J, leaving 14 bases between them. CDR1 is SGDLS and CDR2 is YYNGEE in the germline V gene. The chain's CDR3 is CASSVDHTGLSYNEQFF. CDR3 coding DNA: TGTGCCAGCAGCGTAGATCACACTGGACTATCCTACAATGAGCAGTTCTTC.

The V call is TRBV11-3, the J call TRBJ2-3; tentatively, D is TRBD1 or TRBD2 (6 bases each). V shed 5 bases and J shed 2 bases, with 23 bases lying between them. This CDR3 is built from 18 residues. From germline, CDR1 is SGHNT and CDR2 YENEEA. As DNA, the CDR3 is TGTGCCAGCAGCCCCGGGGGCTCTCGAGCAGGTTTCACAGATACGCAGTATTTT. This gives the protein CASSPGGSRAGFTDTQYF.

The chain links TRBV25-1 to TRBJ2-1; 7 bases fit TRBD2. The CDR3 covers 14 residues. V was clipped by 6 bases and J by 6 bases; unmatched bases: 8. Germline CDR1 reads MGHDK; CDR2 reads SYGVNS. The CDR3 coding sequence is TGTGCCAGCAGAGCGGGGCCGCCCCCCAATGAGCAGTTCTTC. Its protein is CASRAGPPPNEQFF.

J is TRBJ1-4 and V is TRBV5-1, with D perhaps TRBD1 (6 bases). V was cut by 3 bases and J by 1 base, with 10 bases left in between. Per the germline V gene, CDR1 is SGHRS and CDR2 is YFSETQ. This CDR3 contains 15 residues. The CDR3 is CASSSGGRTNEKLFF. The CDR3 DNA follows: TGCGCCAGCAGCTCCGGGGGCCGAACTAATGAAAAACTGTTTTTT.